A few counts support the clone carrying this TCR beta chain. Alongside a J-beta primer mix, a sample-barcoded 5' primer served in a second PCR lasting about 7 to 11 cycles. TCRdb reanalysed the 5' RACE reads using MiXCR and keeps one entry per CDR3 protein. Of 1.5 million to 2 million distinct CDR3 sequences listed, roughly 52% are singletons. The data were obtained in a study of blood T cells in healthy people across ages. The CDR3 sequence is 15 residues long. Germline loops: CDR1 SGHDN, CDR2 FVKESK. V dropped 0 bases and J dropped 3 bases, with 11 bases sitting between them. The clonotype originates from a woman aged 40 to 55 in good health. The J gene is TRBJ2-5, the V gene TRBV14; weak D call: TRBD2 (6 bases). Input material: blood. The CDR3 DNA reads TGTGCCAGCAGCCAAGATATTGGACTAAAAGAGACCCAGTACTTC. It codes for CASSQDIGLKETQYF.